This TCR beta chain came from a study of monozygotic twins with cystic fibrosis. The CDR3 spans 15 residues. Trimming removed 0 bases at V and 4 bases at J, with 10 bases between. From germline, CDR1 is SGHKS and CDR2 YYEKEE (reference sequence). Profiled with immunoSEQ multiplex PCR; TCRdb holds only in-frame clones, not every one. The sample yields roughly 20,000 clones, about 97% seen once. The sample taken for sequencing was blood. The receptor comes from a young woman with cystic fibrosis. The rearrangement joins TRBV5-5 to TRBJ2-2, with D possibly matching TRBD1 (5 bases). DNA of the CDR3: TGTGCCAGCAGCTTGGAAGGGGAAGTCACCGGGGAGCTGTTTTTT. Translated, it gives CASSLEGEVTGELFF.